This T cell receptor (beta chain) was recorded in a study of regulatory T cells in long-lasting Graves disease. At least ten counts were recorded for this clonotype. Trimming took 3 bases from V and 5 from J, leaving 19 bases between them. This CDR3 spans 16 amino acids. Germline assignment: CDR1 PRHDT and CDR2 FYEKMQ (reference sequence). TCR beta libraries were built with iRepertoire HTBI primers and Arm-PCR of CDR3 regions. MiXCR was run by TCRdb on the multiplex PCR reads, yielding one entry per CDR3 protein. In the table there are about 400,000 distinct CDR3 sequences, 15% of which are singletons. Documented time point: newly diagnosed GD, antithyroid drugs for less than 3 months. Extracted RNA from PBMCs served as the source of the TCR library. The patient group derived from an endocrinology department in Xi'an, China. The collection involved drawing 8 to 9 milliliters of peripheral blood into EDTA tubes.

The TCR was taken from a female donor with Graves disease. This chain connects TRBV13 to TRBJ2-5; D perhaps matches TRBD1 (5 bases). The material sequenced was peripheral blood mononuclear cells (PBMCs), taken at new diagnosis, from a patient treated with antithyroid drugs. CDR3 loop: CASSLGQFPGFETQYF. The CDR3 DNA reads TGTGCCAGCAGCTTGGGCCAGTTTCCAGGGTTTGAGACCCAGTACTTC.